These T cell receptor beta chains were read from a single sample in a study of cytomegalovirus exposure and HLA in healthy donors. The repertoire was sequenced with immunoSEQ multiplex PCR; TCRdb's copy has only in-frame clones and lacks some. The profile shows about 200,000 clones, 70% to 80% of them singletons. The sample was PBMCs. All receptors come from a man aged 30-40 years in good health and CMV-seronegative. Each CDR3 is given with its conserved first and last residue. The D gene is left open where the match is weak. Size is omitted from some rows. Given values are once, few, many or a class for expanded clones.

CDR3nt	CDR3aa	abundance	len	d_gene	j_gene	v_gene
TGTGCCAGCAACCCAAACAGGGGATCCTATGGCTACACCTTC	CASNPNRGSYGYTF	-	14	TRBD1	TRBJ1-2	TRBV2
TGCGCCAGCAGCTCGGGAACCTACATGAACACTGAAGCTTTCTTT	CASSSGTYMNTEAFF	-	15	-	TRBJ1-1	TRBV5-1
TGTGCCAGCAGCTTACAGGGTGCCCGAGAGACCCAGTACTTC	CASSLQGARETQYF	-	14	-	TRBJ2-5	TRBV5-4
TGTGCCAGCAGCGCTGGGACAGGGAAAGCTTTCTTT	CASSAGTGKAFF	-	12	TRBD1	TRBJ1-1	TRBV28
TGCGCCAGCAGCTTGGCCGCAGGGATCAATGAGCAGTTCTTC	CASSLAAGINEQFF	-	14	-	TRBJ2-1	TRBV5-1
TGTGCCAGCAGCTTAGGTCCTAACCCAAACACTGAAGCTTTCTTT	CASSLGPNPNTEAFF	-	15	-	TRBJ1-1	TRBV7-3
TGTGCCAGCAGTGAAGCTGGACTCTACGAGCAGTACTTC	CASSEAGLYEQYF	-	13	-	TRBJ2-7	TRBV6-1
TGTGCCAGCAGCCCTACCCTACCGGGACTACAAGAGACCCAGTACTTC	CASSPTLPGLQETQYF	-	16	TRBD2	TRBJ2-5	TRBV7-3
TGTGCCAGCAGTTCTCCGGGACTAGCGCCCTATGAGCAGTTCTTC	CASSSPGLAPYEQFF	-	15	TRBD2	TRBJ2-1	TRBV6-5
TGCGCCAGCAGCTTGGCGAGCGGGGAGCTGTTTTTT	CASSLASGELFF	-	12	-	TRBJ2-2	TRBV5-1
TGTGCCAGCAGCCGGGACAGGGGATCCGAGACCCAGTACTTC	CASSRDRGSETQYF	-	14	TRBD1	TRBJ2-5	TRBV14
TGTGCCAGCAGCCCTTCCGGGACTTTGAGCTCCTACGAGCAGTACTTC	CASSPSGTLSSYEQYF	once	16	-	TRBJ2-7	TRBV2
TGTGCCAGTAGTCTCTGGACTAGCGGGAATGAGCAGTTCTTC	CASSLWTSGNEQFF	-	14	TRBD2	TRBJ2-1	TRBV19
TGTGCCAGCAGTCAGCAGTCCGGGACAGGCGGAAATTCACCCCTCCACTTT	CASSQQSGTGGNSPLHF	once	17	TRBD1	TRBJ1-6	TRBV27
TGCAGCGAAAAGGGGGCTAGCGGGAGTGGAGAGACCCAGTACTTC	CSEKGASGSGETQYF	-	15	TRBD2	TRBJ2-5	TRBV29-1
TGTGCCAGCAGCTTAGCTCCGGGGAACTATGGCTACACCTTC	CASSLAPGNYGYTF	few	14	-	TRBJ1-2	TRBV7-2
TGTGCCAGTAGTATAGATGTAGGGGCCAATCAGCCCCAGCATTTT	CASSIDVGANQPQHF	few	15	-	TRBJ1-5	TRBV19
TGCAGCGTAACGACTAGCGGACCCTACAATGAGCAGTTCTTC	CSVTTSGPYNEQFF	-	14	TRBD2	TRBJ2-1	TRBV29-1
TGCGCCAGCAGCGTCCCTTTGGAGACCCAGTACTTC	CASSVPLETQYF	-	12	-	TRBJ2-5	TRBV5-1
TGTGCCAGCAGTTTACCCCGCCAGGGGTGGGGGGCCAACGTCCTGACTTTC	CASSLPRQGWGANVLTF	-	17	-	TRBJ2-6	TRBV28
TGTGCCATCAGCGGGACTAGCGGGAGCACAGATACGCAGTATTTT	CAISGTSGSTDTQYF	-	15	TRBD2	TRBJ2-3	TRBV10-3
TGTGCCAGTAGTACGGATTGGACAGGCACTTTCGGCAATCAGCCCCAGCATTTT	CASSTDWTGTFGNQPQHF	-	18	TRBD1	TRBJ1-5	TRBV19
TGCGCCAGCAGACCAGGGTTCTCTGGAAACACCATATATTTT	CASRPGFSGNTIYF	-	14	-	TRBJ1-3	TRBV5-1
TGTGCCACCCGGCTCGGGACTCATGTTACCACAGATACGCAGTATTTT	CATRLGTHVTTDTQYF	few	16	-	TRBJ2-3	TRBV18
TGTGCCAGCAGGGCGGACAGCGCTAACTATGGCTACACCTTC	CASRADSANYGYTF	once	14	-	TRBJ1-2	TRBV6-5
TGTGCCAGCAGTTTAGCGCGAGGAACTAATGAAAAACTGTTTTTT	CASSLARGTNEKLFF	-	15	-	TRBJ1-4	TRBV28
TGTGCCAGCAGCCAACGAACGGGAGGGGCGGCAGATACGCAGTATTTT	CASSQRTGGAADTQYF	few	16	TRBD2	TRBJ2-3	TRBV14
TGTGCCAGCTCACCGGTCGGGGCCTACGAGCAGTACTTC	CASSPVGAYEQYF	-	13	-	TRBJ2-7	TRBV18
TGTGCCAGCAGTACTAGCGGGCACACCTACGAGCAGTACTTC	CASSTSGHTYEQYF	-	14	TRBD2	TRBJ2-7	TRBV28
TGTGCCAGCAGGTTCCGGGACAGGGTGTTGGGTACGCAGTATTTT	CASRFRDRVLGTQYF	-	15	TRBD1	TRBJ2-3	TRBV27
TGTGCCAGCAGCACCGGACAGGGGCTAGACACCATATATTTT	CASSTGQGLDTIYF	-	14	TRBD1	TRBJ1-3	TRBV7-9
TGTGCCAGCAGCGCCCGGAGGAATGAGCAGTTCTTC	CASSARRNEQFF	-	12	-	TRBJ2-1	TRBV9
TGTGCCAGCAGTTCGGACAGCCTAGCCAAAAACATTCAGTACTTC	CASSSDSLAKNIQYF	-	15	-	TRBJ2-4	TRBV4-2
TGTGCCAGCAGCCCGACCGCTAGCGGGAGGATCTCTGGCACAGATACGCAGTATTTT	CASSPTASGRISGTDTQYF	once	19	TRBD2	TRBJ2-3	TRBV7-9
TGTGTCAGCAGTAACCGGACTAGCGGGTTCTCCTACGAGCAGTACTTC	CVSSNRTSGFSYEQYF	-	16	TRBD2	TRBJ2-7	TRBV25-1
TGTGCCTGGTTCAAAGGGGACCAAGAGACCCAGTACTTC	CAWFKGDQETQYF	-	13	-	TRBJ2-5	TRBV30
TGTGCCAGCAGTTTCAGGGGAGATGGGGCCAACGTCCTGACTTTC	CASSFRGDGANVLTF	-	15	-	TRBJ2-6	TRBV11-3
TGCGCCAGCAGCCAAACTGAAAGCGGGGCCTACGAGCAGTACTTC	CASSQTESGAYEQYF	few	15	TRBD2	TRBJ2-7	TRBV4-1
TGTGCCAGCAGCCAAGACGGCGGGAGGGCCTACAATGAGCAGTTCTTC	CASSQDGGRAYNEQFF	-	16	TRBD2	TRBJ2-1	TRBV4-2
TGTGCCAGTTCCGGGACAGATAATCAGCCCCAGCATTTT	CASSGTDNQPQHF	-	13	TRBD1	TRBJ1-5	TRBV19
TGTGCCACCACCCTCGGGACAGGGGTGCATGGGACCCAGTACTTC	CATTLGTGVHGTQYF	-	15	TRBD1	TRBJ2-5	TRBV19
TGTGCCAGCAGTAGGACAGGGAATATGGGTCAGCCCCAGCATTTT	CASSRTGNMGQPQHF	-	15	TRBD1	TRBJ1-5	TRBV6-5
TGTGCCAGCAGAGCCCGACTGGACAACTACTACAATGAGCAGTTCTTC	CASRARLDNYYNEQFF	-	16	-	TRBJ2-1	TRBV5-4
TGTGCCAGCAGGTTAAGCTCGACAGCGAGCAATCAGCCCCAGCATTTT	CASRLSSTASNQPQHF	many	16	-	TRBJ1-5	TRBV2
TGTGCCAGCGGGGCGGGAGCAGCAGATACGCAGTATTTT	CASGAGAADTQYF	-	13	TRBD2	TRBJ2-3	TRBV6-4
TGTGCCATCGGCGGAGGGGATGAGCAGTTCTTC	CAIGGGDEQFF	-	11	-	TRBJ2-1	TRBV10-3
TGTGCCAGCAGACCGGGACAAGCGAATCAGCCCCAGCATTTT	CASRPGQANQPQHF	-	14	-	TRBJ1-5	TRBV2
TGTGCCAGCAGCCCCCCCGGGACCCAGTACTTC	CASSPPGTQYF	-	11	-	TRBJ2-5	TRBV7-9
TGTGCCAGCAGCCTGGGCGGGACAGATACGCAGTATTTT	CASSLGGTDTQYF	-	13	-	TRBJ2-3	TRBV9
TGTGCCAGCAGCCTCCAGAATTCACCCCTCCACTTT	CASSLQNSPLHF	few	12	-	TRBJ1-6	TRBV7-9
TGTGCCAGCAGTTTCGCTAGCGGGAGACTCCTGGGTGAGCAGTACTTC	CASSFASGRLLGEQYF	-	16	TRBD2	TRBJ2-7	TRBV28
TGTGCCAGCAGCCCCCTACTAGCGGGACCTAGCACAGATACGCAGTATTTT	CASSPLLAGPSTDTQYF	-	17	TRBD2	TRBJ2-3	TRBV9
TGTGCCAGCAGTAAGACAGGGGGCTTAAAGACCCAGTACTTC	CASSKTGGLKTQYF	-	14	TRBD1	TRBJ2-5	TRBV27
TGCGCCAGCAGCGACAACATAGCGGGAGGGTCCTACGAGCAGTACTTC	CASSDNIAGGSYEQYF	-	16	TRBD2	TRBJ2-7	TRBV5-1